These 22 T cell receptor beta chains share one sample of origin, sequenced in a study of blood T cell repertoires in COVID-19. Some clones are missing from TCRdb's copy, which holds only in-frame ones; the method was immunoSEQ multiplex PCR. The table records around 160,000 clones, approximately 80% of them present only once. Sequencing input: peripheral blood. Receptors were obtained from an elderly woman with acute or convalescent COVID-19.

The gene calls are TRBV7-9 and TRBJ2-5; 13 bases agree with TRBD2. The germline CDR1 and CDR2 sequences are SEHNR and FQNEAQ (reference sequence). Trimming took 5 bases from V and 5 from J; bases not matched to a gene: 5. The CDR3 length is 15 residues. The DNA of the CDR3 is TGTGCCAGCAGCGGACTAGCGGGAGTGGGGGAGACCCAGTACTTC. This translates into CASSGLAGVGETQYF.

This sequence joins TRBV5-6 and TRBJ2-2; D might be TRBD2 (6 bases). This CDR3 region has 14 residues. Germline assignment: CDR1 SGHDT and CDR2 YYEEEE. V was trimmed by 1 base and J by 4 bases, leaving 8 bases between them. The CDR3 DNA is TGTGCCAGCAGCTTGCGGGGGAGCACCGGGGAGCTGTTTTTT. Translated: CASSLRGSTGELFF.

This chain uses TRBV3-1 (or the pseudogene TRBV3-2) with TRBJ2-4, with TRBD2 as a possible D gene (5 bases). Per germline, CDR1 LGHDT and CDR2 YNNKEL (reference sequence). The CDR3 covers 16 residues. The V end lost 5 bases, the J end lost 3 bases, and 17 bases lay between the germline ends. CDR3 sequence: CASSTGPQEGKNIQYF. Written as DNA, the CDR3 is TGTGCCAGCAGCACCGGGCCCCAAGAGGGCAAAAACATTCAGTACTTC.

Here the CDR3 DNA reads TGTGCCAGCACCCCGGGGGACAGAATGAACACTGAAGCTTTCTTT. Amino acids: CASTPGDRMNTEAFF. This chain joins TRBV5-6 and TRBJ1-1; 7 nucleotides line up with TRBD1. Per the germline V gene, CDR1 is SGHDT and CDR2 is YYEEEE. CDR3 length: 15 amino acids. J was trimmed by 0 bases and V by 6 bases; bases with no gene match: 8.

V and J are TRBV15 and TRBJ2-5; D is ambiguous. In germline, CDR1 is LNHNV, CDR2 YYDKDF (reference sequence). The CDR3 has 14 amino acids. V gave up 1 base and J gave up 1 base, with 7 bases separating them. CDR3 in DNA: TGTGCCACCAGCAGAGGCGTTATCCAAGAGACCCAGTACTTC. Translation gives CATSRGVIQETQYF.

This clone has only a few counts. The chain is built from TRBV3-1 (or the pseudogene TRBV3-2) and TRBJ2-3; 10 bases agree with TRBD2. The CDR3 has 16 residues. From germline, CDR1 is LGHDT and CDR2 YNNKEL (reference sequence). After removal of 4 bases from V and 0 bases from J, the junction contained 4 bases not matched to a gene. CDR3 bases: TGTGCCAGCAGCCGGTGGACTAGCGGTAGCACAGATACGCAGTATTTT. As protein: CASSRWTSGSTDTQYF.

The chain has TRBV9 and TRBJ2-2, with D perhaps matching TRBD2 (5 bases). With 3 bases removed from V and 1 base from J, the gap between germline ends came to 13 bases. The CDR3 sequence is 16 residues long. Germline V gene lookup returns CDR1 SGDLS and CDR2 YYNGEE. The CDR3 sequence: CASSGGWAGNTGELFF. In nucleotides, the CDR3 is TGTGCCAGCAGCGGCGGTTGGGCGGGGAACACCGGGGAGCTGTTTTTT.

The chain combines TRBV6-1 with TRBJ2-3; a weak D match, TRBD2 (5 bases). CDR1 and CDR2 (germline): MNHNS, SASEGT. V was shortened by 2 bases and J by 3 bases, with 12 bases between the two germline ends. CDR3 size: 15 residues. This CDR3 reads CASSELWTETDTQYF. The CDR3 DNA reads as TGTGCCAGCAGTGAACTCTGGACTGAAACAGATACGCAGTATTTT.

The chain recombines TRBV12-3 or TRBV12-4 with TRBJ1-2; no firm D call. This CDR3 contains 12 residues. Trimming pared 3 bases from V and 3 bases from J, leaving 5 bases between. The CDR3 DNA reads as TGTGCCAGCAGTTTCTCCGACTATGGCTACACCTTC. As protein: CASSFSDYGYTF.

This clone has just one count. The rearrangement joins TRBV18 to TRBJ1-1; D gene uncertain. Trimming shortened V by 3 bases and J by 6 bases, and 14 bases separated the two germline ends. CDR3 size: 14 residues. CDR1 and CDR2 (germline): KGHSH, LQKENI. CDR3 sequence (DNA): TGTGCCAGCTCACCGCCTTTTACGACTGCTGAAGCTTTCTTT. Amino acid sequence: CASSPPFTTAEAFF.

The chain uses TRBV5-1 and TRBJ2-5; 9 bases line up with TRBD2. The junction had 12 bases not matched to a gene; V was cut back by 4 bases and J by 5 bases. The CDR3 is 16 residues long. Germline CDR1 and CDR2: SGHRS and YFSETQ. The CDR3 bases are TGCGCCAGCAGCCCGGGACTAGCTAGTCTTGCGGAGACCCAGTACTTC. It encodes CASSPGLASLAETQYF. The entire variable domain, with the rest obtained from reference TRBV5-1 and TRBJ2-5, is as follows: KAGVTQTPRYLIKTRGQQVTLSCSPISGHRSVSWYQQTPGQGLQFLFEYFSETQRNKGNFPGRFSGRQFSNSRSEMNVSTLELGDSALYLCASSPGLASLAETQYFGPGTRLLVL.

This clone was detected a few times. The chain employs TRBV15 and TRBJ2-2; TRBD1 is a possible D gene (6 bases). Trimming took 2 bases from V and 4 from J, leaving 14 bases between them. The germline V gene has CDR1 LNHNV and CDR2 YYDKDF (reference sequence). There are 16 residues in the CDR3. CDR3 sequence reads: CATSRSTGTVTGELFF. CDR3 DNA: TGTGCCACCAGCAGATCCACAGGGACGGTCACCGGGGAGCTGTTTTTT.

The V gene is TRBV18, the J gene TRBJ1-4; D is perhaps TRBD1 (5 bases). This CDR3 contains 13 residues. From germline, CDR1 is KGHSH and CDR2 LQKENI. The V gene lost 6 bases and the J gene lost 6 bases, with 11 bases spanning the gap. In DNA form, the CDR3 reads TGTGCCAGCTCCCCTCCGGGGGATGAAAAACTGTTTTTT. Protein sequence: CASSPPGDEKLFF.

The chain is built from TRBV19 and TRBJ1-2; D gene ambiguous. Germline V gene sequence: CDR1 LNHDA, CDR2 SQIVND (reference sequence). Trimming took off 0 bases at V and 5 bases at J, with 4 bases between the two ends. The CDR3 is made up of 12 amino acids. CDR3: CASSIDRYGYTF. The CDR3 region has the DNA TGTGCCAGTAGTATAGATCGGTATGGCTACACCTTC.

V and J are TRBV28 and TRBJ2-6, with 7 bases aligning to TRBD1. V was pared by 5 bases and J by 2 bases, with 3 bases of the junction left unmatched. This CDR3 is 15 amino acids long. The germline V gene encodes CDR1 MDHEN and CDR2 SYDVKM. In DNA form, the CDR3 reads TGTGCCAGCAGTGCAGACAGGGCTGGGGCCAACGTCCTGACTTTC. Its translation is CASSADRAGANVLTF.

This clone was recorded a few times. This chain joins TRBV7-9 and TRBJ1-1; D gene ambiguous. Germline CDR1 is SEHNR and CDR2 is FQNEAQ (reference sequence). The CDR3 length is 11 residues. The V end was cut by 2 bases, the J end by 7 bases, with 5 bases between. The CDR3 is CASSLMSEAFF. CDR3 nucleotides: TGTGCCAGCAGCTTAATGAGTGAAGCTTTCTTT.

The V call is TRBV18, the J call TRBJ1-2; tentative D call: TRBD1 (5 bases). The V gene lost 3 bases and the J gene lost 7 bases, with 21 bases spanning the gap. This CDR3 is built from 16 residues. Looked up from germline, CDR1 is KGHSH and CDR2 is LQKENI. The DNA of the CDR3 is TGTGCCAGCTCACCGAGCAGGGATAAGGGATATGGTGGCTACACCTTC. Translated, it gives CASSPSRDKGYGGYTF.

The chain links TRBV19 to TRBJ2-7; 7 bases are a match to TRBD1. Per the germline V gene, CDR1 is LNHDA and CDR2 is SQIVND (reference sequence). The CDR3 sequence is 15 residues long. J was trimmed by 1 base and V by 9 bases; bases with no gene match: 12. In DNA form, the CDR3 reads TGTGCCAGCGCAGACAGGGTATTGAATTCCTACGAGCAGTACTTC. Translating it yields CASADRVLNSYEQYF.

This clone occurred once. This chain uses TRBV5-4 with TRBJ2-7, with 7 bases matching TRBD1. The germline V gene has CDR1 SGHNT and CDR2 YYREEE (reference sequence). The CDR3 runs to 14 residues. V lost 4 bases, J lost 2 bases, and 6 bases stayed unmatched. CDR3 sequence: CASSPGGTAYEQYF. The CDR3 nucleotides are TGTGCCAGCAGCCCAGGGGGAACAGCCTACGAGCAGTACTTC. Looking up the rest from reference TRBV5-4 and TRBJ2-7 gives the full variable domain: ETGVTQSPTHLIKTRGQQVTLRCSSQSGHNTVSWYQQALGQGPQFIFQYYREEENGRGNFPPRFSGLQFPNYSSELNVNALELDDSALYLCASSPGGTAYEQYFGPGTRLTVT.

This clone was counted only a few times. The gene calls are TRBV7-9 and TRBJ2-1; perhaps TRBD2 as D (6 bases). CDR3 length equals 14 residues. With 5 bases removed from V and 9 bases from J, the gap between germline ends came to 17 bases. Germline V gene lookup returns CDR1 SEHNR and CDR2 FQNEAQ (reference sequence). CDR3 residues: CASSPRGGILEQFF. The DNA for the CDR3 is TGTGCCAGCAGCCCCCGCGGCGGGATTCTTGAGCAGTTCTTC.

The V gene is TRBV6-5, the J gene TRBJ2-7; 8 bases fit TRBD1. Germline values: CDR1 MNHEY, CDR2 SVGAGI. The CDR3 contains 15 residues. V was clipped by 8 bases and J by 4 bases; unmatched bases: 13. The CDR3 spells CASEGSQGAGYEQYF. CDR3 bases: TGTGCCAGCGAAGGGTCGCAGGGGGCAGGATACGAGCAGTACTTC.

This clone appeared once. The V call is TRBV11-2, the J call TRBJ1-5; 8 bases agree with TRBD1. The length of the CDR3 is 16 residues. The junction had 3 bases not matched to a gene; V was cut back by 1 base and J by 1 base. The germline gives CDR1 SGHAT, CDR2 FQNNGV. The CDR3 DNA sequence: TGTGCCAGCAGCTTAGTTCAGGGGGCGAGCAATCAGCCCCAGCATTTT. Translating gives CASSLVQGASNQPQHF. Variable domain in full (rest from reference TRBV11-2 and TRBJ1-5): EAGVAQSPRYKIIEKRQSVAFWCNPISGHATLYWYQQILGQGPKLLIQFQNNGVVDDSQLPKDRFSAERLKGVDSTLKIQPAKLEDSAVYLCASSLVQGASNQPQHFGDGTRLSIL.